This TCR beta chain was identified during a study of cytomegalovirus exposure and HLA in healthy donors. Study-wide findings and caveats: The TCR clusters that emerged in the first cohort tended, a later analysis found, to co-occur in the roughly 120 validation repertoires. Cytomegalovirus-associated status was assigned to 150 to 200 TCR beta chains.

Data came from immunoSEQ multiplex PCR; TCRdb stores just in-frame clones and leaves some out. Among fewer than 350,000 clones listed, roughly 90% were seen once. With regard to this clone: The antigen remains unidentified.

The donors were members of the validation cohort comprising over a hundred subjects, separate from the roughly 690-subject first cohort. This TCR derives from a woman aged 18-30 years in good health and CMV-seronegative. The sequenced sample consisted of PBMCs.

The CDR3 protein is CASSLEGQSSYEQYF. Written as DNA, the CDR3 is TGTGCCAGCAGCTTAGAGGGACAGAGCTCCTACGAGCAGTACTTC. The chain is built from TRBV7-6 and TRBJ2-7; 7 bases agree with TRBD1. The CDR3 is 15 residues long. V was pared by 1 base and J by 0 bases, with 3 bases of the junction left unmatched. Per germline, CDR1 SGHVS and CDR2 FNYEAQ.